The clone carrying this TCR beta chain was observed a single time. The antigen remains undetermined. The data were produced by immunoSEQ multiplex PCR, yet TCRdb's version contains in-frame clones alone and is incomplete. The sample contains about 34,000 clones, 80% to 95% of which appear only once. At cycle 4 day 1, cycle 7 day 1, and baseline, blood was sampled. These data come from a study of OX40 agonist ivuxolimab in advanced cancers. Study as a whole: The patients received agonistic anti-OX40 (CD134) antibody ivuxolimab. Study outcomes and limitations: Relative to CD4+, CD8+ T cells held more expanded clones on average. By week 6 at 0.1 to 3.0 mg/kg, blood CD4+ and CD8+ T cells had expanded clonally.

V was shortened by 6 bases and J by 4 bases, with 15 bases between the two germline ends. CDR1 and CDR2 from the germline V gene are MNHEY and SVGAGI. This CDR3 comprises 14 residues. The chain links TRBV6-5 to TRBJ1-1; D gene ambiguous. The sequences come from CD4+ or CD8+ T cells sorted from blood, collected in a trial of the OX40 agonist ivuxolimab. The sequence was collected from an adult with an advanced solid tumor such as melanoma, head and neck, liver or kidney cancer. CDR3 in DNA: TGTGCCAGCAGAAAAGGGAACGTAGGCACTGAAGCTTTCTTT. Its protein product is CASRKGNVGTEAFF.